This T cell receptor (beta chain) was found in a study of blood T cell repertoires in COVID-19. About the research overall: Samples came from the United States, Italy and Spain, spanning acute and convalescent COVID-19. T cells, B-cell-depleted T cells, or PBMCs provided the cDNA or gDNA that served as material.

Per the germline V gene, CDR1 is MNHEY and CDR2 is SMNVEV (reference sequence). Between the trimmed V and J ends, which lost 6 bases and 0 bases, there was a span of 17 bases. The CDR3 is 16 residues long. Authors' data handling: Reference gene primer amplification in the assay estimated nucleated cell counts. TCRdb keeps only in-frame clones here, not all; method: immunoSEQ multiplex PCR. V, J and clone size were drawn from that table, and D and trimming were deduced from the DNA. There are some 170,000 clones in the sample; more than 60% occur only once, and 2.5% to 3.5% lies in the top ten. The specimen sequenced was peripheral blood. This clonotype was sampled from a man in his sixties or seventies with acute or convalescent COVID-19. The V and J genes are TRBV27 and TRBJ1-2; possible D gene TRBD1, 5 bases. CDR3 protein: CASSSHGTGANYGYTF. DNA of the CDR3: TGTGCCAGCAGCAGCCATGGGACGGGAGCTAACTATGGCTACACCTTC.